The next 14 T cell receptor beta chains were all read from a single sample in a study of T cells generated in artificial thymic organoids. Reverse primers in the TRAC or TRBC constant regions drove separate semi-nested PCRs for TCRalpha and TCRbeta. Using its own MiXCR run on the 5' RACE reads, TCRdb lists one record per CDR3 protein. The sample lists 5,000 to 7,000 distinct CDR3 sequences, 25% to 35% occurring once. Sequencing used naive CD8+ T cells from blood. Stated subset: CD3+TCRalphabeta+CD8SP T cells; for blood, CD45RO-CCR7+ naive CD8+ T cells. The receptors were gathered from a human donor who gave cord blood stem cells for thymic organoid culture, a cardiac surgery patient who gave postnatal thymus, or a blood donor (not recorded which).

This clonotype is medium-sized by share. V usage is TRBV10-3 and J usage is TRBJ2-7; TRBD1 aligns across 7 bases. J was trimmed by 3 bases and V by 0 bases; bases with no gene match: 2. Germline-derived CDR1 and CDR2 are ENHRY and SYGVKD. CDR3 length equals 14 residues. The CDR3 DNA is TGTGCCATCAGTGAGTCGACAGGGTTCTACGAGCAGTACTTC. Translating it yields CAISESTGFYEQYF.

V is TRBV11-2 and J is TRBJ2-3, with a possible D match to TRBD2 (6 bases). Germline-derived CDR1 and CDR2 are SGHAT and FQNNGV. V lost 5 bases and J 0 bases, leaving 18 bases between the germline ends. CDR3 length equals 17 residues. The CDR3 DNA reads as TGTGCCAGCAGCCCCCAAAGGAGCAGCGGGAGCACAGATACGCAGTATTTT. It codes for CASSPQRSSGSTDTQYF.

CDR3 sequence reads: CASSLSPTRGLEDTQYF. The CDR3 region has the DNA TGTGCCAGCAGCTTGTCTCCAACTCGCGGGCTTGAAGATACGCAGTATTTT. The chain links TRBV7-2 to TRBJ2-3, with D possibly being TRBD2 (5 bases). CDR1 and CDR2 from the germline V gene are SGHTA and FQGNSA. This CDR3 is 17 amino acids long. Trimming pared 3 bases from V and 5 bases from J, leaving 21 bases between.

By sample fraction, this clonotype is medium-sized. CDR3 region: CASSIGSPSYEQYF. CDR3 in DNA: TGTGCCAGTAGTATTGGATCACCATCCTACGAGCAGTACTTC. The rearrangement joins TRBV19 to TRBJ2-7; D is ambiguous. V lost 3 bases, J lost 1 base, and 10 bases lay in between. The CDR3 runs to 14 residues. The germline CDR1 and CDR2 sequences are LNHDA and SQIVND (reference sequence).

The J gene is TRBJ2-7, the V gene TRBV15; 7 bases agree with TRBD1. Germline V lookup: CDR1 LNHNV, CDR2 YYDKDF (reference sequence). Trimming removed 5 bases from V and 3 bases from J; junction bases left unmatched: 7. The CDR3 loop spans 14 amino acids. The CDR3 protein is CATSRRQGRYEQYF. DNA of the CDR3: TGTGCCACCAGCCGGAGACAGGGCCGCTACGAGCAGTACTTC.

Turning to this clonotype: A much bigger clone sits one base away, suggesting this may be a read error. This chain joins TRBV4-1 and TRBJ2-3, with unresolved D. Germline V gene data show CDR1 as MGHRA and CDR2 as YSYEKL. CDR3 length: 13 residues. The CDR3 loop is CTSSPPTWVTQYF. CDR3 nucleotides: TGCACCAGCAGCCCACCGACCTGGGTAACGCAGTATTTT.

This clonotype was detected a few times. One end of the junction is discordant with germline, which a read error may explain. Written as DNA, the CDR3 is TGTGCCGGCAGTGACTTAGGGACAGAGATTAACTATGGCTACACCTTC. Translated, it gives CAGSDLGTEINYGYTF. This chain joins TRBV27 and TRBJ1-2, with 7 bases fitting TRBD1. The germline V gene encodes CDR1 MNHEY and CDR2 SMNVEV (reference sequence). CDR3 length: 16 residues.

In its sample, this clonotype ranks as medium-sized. V is TRBV29-1 and J is TRBJ2-7; D tentatively fits TRBD1 or TRBD2 (5 bases each). This CDR3 has 16 amino acids. The V end was cut by 6 bases, the J end by 5 bases, with 26 bases between. CDR1 and CDR2 from the germline V gene are SQVTM and ANQGSEA. The CDR3 reads CSVKGGGVRLYDEQYF. The DNA for the CDR3 is TGCAGCGTGAAAGGTGGGGGAGTACGTCTTTATGACGAGCAGTACTTC.

V gene TRBV5-1 combines with J gene TRBJ2-2; 10 positions match TRBD2. This CDR3 is built from 17 residues. The germline CDR1 and CDR2 sequences are SGHRS and YFSETQ. Germline trimming cut 5 bases from V and 7 bases from J; bases unmatched to any gene: 14. As DNA, the CDR3 is TGCGCCAGCAGACCCCCACTAGCGGGAATGGAGAACGGGGAGCTGTTTTTT. Translation gives CASRPPLAGMENGELFF. Using reference TRBV5-1 and TRBJ2-2 for the parts outside the CDR3, the full variable domain is KAGVTQTPRYLIKTRGQQVTLSCSPISGHRSVSWYQQTPGQGLQFLFEYFSETQRNKGNFPGRFSGRQFSNSRSEMNVSTLELGDSALYLCASRPPLAGMENGELFFGEGSRLTVL.

This clonotype qualifies as medium-sized. The rearrangement joins TRBV7-6 to TRBJ2-1; possibly TRBD2 for D (6 bases). The CDR3 contains 15 residues. Germline CDR1 SGHVS, CDR2 FNYEAQ. With 2 bases removed from V and 0 bases from J, the gap between germline ends came to 8 bases. The CDR3 sequence: CASSLRDFSYNEQFF. In DNA, the CDR3 is TGTGCCAGCAGCTTAAGGGACTTCTCCTACAATGAGCAGTTCTTC.

The J gene is TRBJ1-5, the V gene TRBV5-5, with D unclear. V lost 0 bases and J 1 base, leaving 11 bases between the germline ends. Germline CDR1 SGHKS, CDR2 YYEKEE (reference sequence). CDR3 length: 16 amino acids. The CDR3 DNA follows: TGTGCCAGCAGCTTGGGGAGAGTTAGGAGCAATCAGCCCCAGCATTTT. Protein product: CASSLGRVRSNQPQHF.

V and J are TRBV5-1 and TRBJ1-1; the D gene is possibly TRBD1 (5 bases). The germline V gene encodes CDR1 SGHRS and CDR2 YFSETQ. Trimming shortened V by 1 base and J by 2 bases, and 18 bases separated the two germline ends. The CDR3 consists of 17 residues. CDR3 bases: TGCGCCAGCAGCTTGTGGTCGGGCGCGGGGCTAAACACTGAAGCTTTCTTT. Its protein product is CASSLWSGAGLNTEAFF.

The rearrangement uses TRBV29-1 and TRBJ2-1; D perhaps matches TRBD1 (6 bases). CDR1 and CDR2 from the germline V gene are SQVTM and ANQGSEA. Trimming pared 7 bases from V and 9 bases from J, leaving 16 bases between. The CDR3 has 12 amino acids. The CDR3 is CSGGQLYLEQFF. As DNA, the CDR3 is TGCAGCGGCGGACAGTTATACCTTGAGCAGTTCTTC.

The genes are TRBV4-3 and TRBJ1-1; no reliable D call. CDR3 length: 13 residues. Germline loops: CDR1 LGHNA, CDR2 YSLEER. Trimming removed 6 bases at V and 1 base at J, with 9 bases between. As DNA, the CDR3 is TGCGCCAGCAGTGCCTCTCGGAACACTGAAGCTTTCTTT. Its protein is CASSASRNTEAFF.